Here is one TCR beta chain with its context. It has no known antigen specificity. No base quality values were provided; no much bigger clone lies one nucleotide off. These data come from a study of cytomegalovirus exposure and HLA in healthy donors (dated by TCRdb to 2016 to 2017). Describing the broader study: According to a later analysis, the roughly 120 validation repertoires were produced on the same platform as the approximately 690 repertoires of the first cohort. The study aimed to test whether cataloging public T cell receptors could reveal signatures of past pathogen exposure. Along with the roughly 700-subject first cohort, a separate validation cohort of roughly 110 different subjects was used. To predict cytomegalovirus infection status, the study combined high-throughput TCR immunosequencing, statistical association of individual TCRs with disease status, and machine learning.

Summary of the overall study and its limitations: While some public TCRs were present in many individuals, most TCR sequences turned up only very rarely across donors. The study gave a list of more than 150 TCR beta chains associated with cytomegalovirus. The classifier was reported to diagnose cytomegalovirus status with high specificity and sensitivity in both the original cohort and the validation cohort. A later analysis had no HLA typing for the validation cohort, so co-occurrence there was scored across all 120 repertoires. A later analysis found that TCRs clustered in the first cohort also tended to co-occur in the 120 validation repertoires, with approximately 94% of cluster scores above 0. It was suggested by the authors that the approach could potentially be generalized to other disease states and immunological phenotypes. Three of the identified cytomegalovirus-associated TCR beta chains were confirmed in vitro to be specific for cytomegalovirus antigens.

The donors belonged to the validation cohort of over a hundred subjects, which was separate from the roughly 700-subject first cohort. Preparation of the library involved the immunoSEQ multiplex PCR assay. The published analysis was carried out like this. To diagnose cytomegalovirus status from the catalog of TCR beta chain sequences, a statistical classification framework was built. Drawn from immuneACCESS, this table holds only the in-frame rearrangements with V and J called that TCRdb kept. Clones are partly lost; checked studies trace under half to an unresolved V gene and leave the rest unexplained. V and J calls and clone size follow that table, whereas D and trimming were derived from the DNA. This sample comprises approximately 59,000 clones, roughly 93% of them detected only once. Clones ranked in the top ten supply under 2% of the sample. The source is a woman aged 18-29 years in good health and CMV-seropositive. Sequenced sample: PBMCs.

The base sequence is TGTGCCAGCAGTCAGGACAGGGGAAGCAATCAGCCCCAGCATTTT. It translates to CASSQDRGSNQPQHF. The receptor chain draws on TRBV2 and TRBJ1-5, with 9 bases in between that match TRBD1. Germline trimming amounts to 5 bases on V and 1 base on J, with 3 as the count of junction bases outside the gene matches. The cysteine opens and the phenylalanine closes a CDR3 of 15 amino acids. Only the CDR3 portion is preserved as DNA: 45 bases, with reading frame beginning at the first base. From the germline V gene, CDR1 is SNHLY and CDR2 is FYNNEI.